These 26 T cell receptor beta chains came from one sample sequenced in a study of blood T cell repertoires in COVID-19. The method was immunoSEQ multiplex PCR; TCRdb's version includes in-frame clones alone and lacks a portion of them. The sample carries 200,000 or so clones, around 80% recorded once. Input material: peripheral blood. These receptors were collected from a woman between 70 and 85 years old with acute or convalescent COVID-19.

CDR3 nucleotide sequence: TGTGCCAGCTCACCACTGGCGAACACTGAAGCTTTCTTT. Translated, it gives CASSPLANTEAFF. This chain uses TRBV18 with TRBJ1-1; D remains unclear. Trimming took 1 base from V and 1 from J, leaving 4 bases between them. Germline V gives CDR1 KGHSH, CDR2 LQKENI. This CDR3 is built from 13 residues. Drawing the rest from reference TRBV18 and TRBJ1-1, the complete variable domain is NAGVMQNPRHLVRRRGQEARLRCSPMKGHSHVYWYRQLPEEGLKFMVYLQKENIIDESGMPKERFSAEFPKEGPSILRIQQVVRGDSAAYFCASSPLANTEAFFGQGTRLTVV.

This clone was seen only a few times. The CDR3 sequence: CASSTRAGSNQPQHF. The CDR3 DNA follows: TGTGCCAGCAGTACCCGGGCAGGGTCTAATCAGCCCCAGCATTTT. The chain employs TRBV27 and TRBJ1-5; TRBD1 is a possible D gene (5 bases). The V gene lost 5 bases and the J gene lost 4 bases, with 15 bases spanning the gap. The germline gives CDR1 MNHEY, CDR2 SMNVEV (reference sequence). The CDR3 loop spans 15 amino acids.

The chain couples TRBV28 to TRBJ2-7, with 7 bases fitting TRBD1. CDR1 and CDR2 (germline): MDHEN, SYDVKM. CDR3 length: 16 residues. V lost 6 bases and J lost 1; bases outside the gene matches: 12. The CDR3 DNA reads TGTGCCAGCAGCAGACAGGGAACTAGTTTTTCCTACGAGCAGTACTTC. This sequence encodes CASSRQGTSFSYEQYF.

The chain links TRBV27 to TRBJ1-4; D unclear. Germline lookup yields CDR1 MNHEY and CDR2 SMNVEV (reference sequence). V dropped 4 bases and J dropped 2 bases, with 5 bases sitting between them. The CDR3 runs 13 residues. CDR3 nucleotides: TGTGCCAGCAGTTGGCAGACTAATGAAAAACTGTTTTTT. Its protein product is CASSWQTNEKLFF. Full variable domain (outside the CDR3, taken from reference TRBV27 and TRBJ1-4): EAQVTQNPRYLITVTGKKLTVTCSQNMNHEYMSWYRQDPGLGLRQIYYSMNVEVTDKGDVPEGYKVSRKEKRNFPLILESPSPNQTSLYFCASSWQTNEKLFFGSGTQLSVL.

V and J are TRBV30 and TRBJ2-7; a weak D match, TRBD2 (6 bases). The CDR3 is 14 amino acids. V shed 2 bases and J shed 2 bases, with 13 bases lying between them. Per the germline V gene, CDR1 is GTSNPN and CDR2 is SVGIG (reference sequence). The CDR3 DNA reads TGTGCCTGGAGTTTGGCTAGCGTTACCTACGAGCAGTACTTC. The encoded protein is CAWSLASVTYEQYF. Drawing the rest from reference TRBV30 and TRBJ2-7, the complete variable domain is SQTIHQWPATLVQPVGSPLSLECTVEGTSNPNLYWYRQAAGRGLQLLFYSVGIGQISSEVPQNLSASRPQDRQFILSSKKLLLSDSGFYLCAWSLASVTYEQYFGPGTRLTVT.

The CDR3 DNA is TGTGCCAGCAGTTACTCGACTAGCAGGGGCCGTGAGCAGTTCTTC. The encoded protein is CASSYSTSRGREQFF. The chain employs TRBV6-5 and TRBJ2-1; D possibly corresponds to TRBD2 (7 bases). With 0 bases removed from V and 9 bases from J, the gap between germline ends came to 15 bases. The germline CDR1 and CDR2 sequences are MNHEY and SVGAGI. This CDR3 spans 15 amino acids.

The chain uses TRBV10-3 and TRBJ2-7; possibly TRBD2 for D (5 bases). Trimming left V 0 bases short and J 3 bases short, with 15 bases between. Germline loops: CDR1 ENHRY, CDR2 SYGVKD. The CDR3 spans 16 residues. CDR3 nucleotide sequence: TGTGCCATCAGTGAGTCGATCGCAGCGGCAGACTACGAGCAGTACTTC. Amino acid sequence: CAISESIAAADYEQYF.

J is TRBJ1-3 and V is TRBV2; 12 bases match TRBD1. V dropped 5 bases and J dropped 0; count of bases not matched to a gene: 2. CDR1 is SNHLY and CDR2 is FYNNEI in the germline V gene. The CDR3 is 16 residues long. CDR3 in amino acids: CASSRDRGPSGNTIYF. As DNA, the CDR3 is TGTGCCAGCAGTCGGGACAGGGGGCCCTCTGGAAACACCATATATTTT.

This chain connects TRBV21-1 to TRBJ2-7; the table names TRBD1, a call not compared with the DNA. TRBV21-1 is shown as a pseudogene. This CDR3 spans 18 amino acids. The CDR3 DNA sequence: TGTGCCAGCAGCAAACTTAGGGACAGGGATACGAATACCTACGAGCAGTACTTC. This encodes CASSKLRDRDTNTYEQYF.

This chain links TRBV19 with TRBJ2-2; TRBD1 matches at 8 bases. CDR3 size: 16 residues. After removal of 5 bases from V and 1 base from J, the junction contained 6 bases not matched to a gene. The germline gives CDR1 LNHDA, CDR2 SQIVND (reference sequence). Written as DNA, the CDR3 is TGTGCCAGTAGTCCCAGGGGGCCAAGGAACACCGGGGAGCTGTTTTTT. Residues: CASSPRGPRNTGELFF.

This clone came up a few times. V is TRBV9 and J is TRBJ2-1; 11 bases agree with TRBD2. With 3 bases clipped from V and 12 bases from J, the junction kept 11 bases outside the gene matches. Germline values: CDR1 SGDLS, CDR2 YYNGEE. This CDR3 comprises 15 residues. The CDR3 loop is CASSATGTSGQRQFF. The CDR3 DNA reads as TGTGCCAGCAGCGCGACCGGGACTAGCGGCCAGAGGCAGTTCTTC.

The V and J genes are TRBV24-1 and TRBJ1-5, with 7 bases fitting TRBD1. CDR3 length equals 15 residues. Trimming removed 2 bases from V and 2 bases from J; junction bases left unmatched: 2. Germline values: CDR1 KGHDR, CDR2 SFDVKD. CDR3 nucleotide sequence: TGTGCCACCAGTGATTCCCAGGGGGGCAATCAGCCCCAGCATTTT. Amino acids: CATSDSQGGNQPQHF.

The chain recombines TRBV5-4 with TRBJ2-3; D is ambiguous. The CDR3 runs to 14 residues. With 2 bases removed from V and 5 bases from J, the gap between germline ends came to 12 bases. Germline CDR1 and CDR2: SGHNT and YYREEE (reference sequence). CDR3 nucleotide sequence: TGTGCCAGCAGCTTAAGTATTTCGGGAGATACGCAGTATTTT. The encoded protein is CASSLSISGDTQYF.

The genes are TRBV29-1 and TRBJ2-3; TRBD2 matches 14 bases. V was pared by 4 bases and J by 1 base, with 10 bases of the junction left unmatched. The CDR3 runs 18 residues. Germline values: CDR1 SQVTM, CDR2 ANQGSEA. CDR3 sequence: CSVVGLAGAPGGTDTQYF. CDR3 bases: TGCAGCGTTGTGGGACTAGCGGGAGCCCCCGGGGGCACAGATACGCAGTATTTT.

CDR3 protein: CASSPRLTGGNNSPLHF. Here the CDR3 DNA reads TGTGCCAGCAGCCCCCGGTTAACCGGGGGTAATAATTCACCCCTCCACTTT. This chain connects TRBV27 to TRBJ1-6, with D possibly matching TRBD1 (5 bases). CDR1 MNHEY and CDR2 SMNVEV come from the germline V gene (reference sequence). The CDR3 is 17 amino acids. Trimming removed 6 bases at V and 5 bases at J, with 20 bases between.

This chain connects TRBV19 to TRBJ1-2, with TRBD1 matching 8 bases. In germline, CDR1 is LNHDA, CDR2 SQIVND (reference sequence). V trimming: 2 bases; J trimming: 7 bases; junction bases outside the gene matches: 6. There are 14 residues in the CDR3. Written as DNA, the CDR3 is TGTGCCAGTAGTATAAGGACAGGGACAGGTGGCTACACCTTC. Its translation: CASSIRTGTGGYTF.

CDR3 coding DNA: TGTGCCAGCAGTCCCTCTAGCGGGAGGGCGGGGGGAGATACGCAGTATTTT. Amino acid sequence: CASSPSSGRAGGDTQYF. The chain is built from TRBV6-6 and TRBJ2-3; 12 bases are shared with TRBD2. V shed 5 bases, J shed 5 bases, and the junction held 11 bases outside the gene matches. Germline V CDR1 and CDR2: MNHNY, SVGAGI (reference sequence). The CDR3 runs to 17 residues.

V and J are TRBV24-1 and TRBJ2-2, with a weak D call TRBD1 (6 bases). Germline V lookup: CDR1 KGHDR, CDR2 SFDVKD. Trimming took 0 bases from V and 2 from J, leaving 12 bases between them. This CDR3 comprises 17 residues. In nucleotides, the CDR3 is TGTGCCACCAGTGATTTGCCGGGACAATTAAACACCGGGGAGCTGTTTTTT. This encodes CATSDLPGQLNTGELFF.

This clone turned up a few times. The chain couples TRBV20-1 to TRBJ2-1; possible D gene TRBD2, 5 bases. CDR1 and CDR2 (germline): DFQATT, SNEGSKA (reference sequence). V gave up 6 bases and J gave up 14 bases, with 14 bases separating them. This CDR3 has 10 residues. CDR3 sequence reads: CSALRGTEFF. The CDR3 DNA is TGCAGTGCCCTCCGGGGTACGGAGTTCTTC.

The rearrangement joins TRBV7-2 to TRBJ1-1; 8 nucleotides match TRBD1. The V gene's germline CDR1 is SGHTA and CDR2 FQGNSA. Germline trimming cut 5 bases from V and 0 bases from J; bases unmatched to any gene: 5. This CDR3 has 15 residues. As DNA, the CDR3 is TGTGCCAGCAGCCCCGACAGGGGACTGAACACTGAAGCTTTCTTT. It specifies CASSPDRGLNTEAFF.

The chain joins TRBV24-1 to TRBJ2-2; a weak D match, TRBD1 (6 bases). Germline CDR1 is KGHDR and CDR2 is SFDVKD. V lost 1 base to trimming and J lost 1 base, with 9 bases between them. CDR3 length equals 16 residues. The CDR3 DNA reads TGTGCCACCAGTGATTTCGTAGGGGGGAACACCGGGGAGCTGTTTTTT. This gives the protein CATSDFVGGNTGELFF.

The chain is built from TRBV5-1 and TRBJ2-1; TRBD2 agrees at 11 bases. Trimming took 3 bases from V and 4 from J; bases not matched to a gene: 9. The germline V gene has CDR1 SGHRS and CDR2 YFSETQ. The CDR3 runs to 17 residues. CDR3 loop: CASSSPKLAGVYNEQFF. CDR3 DNA sequence: TGCGCCAGCAGCTCCCCGAAACTAGCGGGAGTATACAATGAGCAGTTCTTC.

The chain links TRBV19 to TRBJ2-1; 8 bases match TRBD2. CDR3 length: 17 residues. V trimming: 5 bases; J trimming: 0 bases; junction bases outside the gene matches: 9. The germline V gene has CDR1 LNHDA and CDR2 SQIVND (reference sequence). For the CDR3, the DNA is TGTGCCAGTAGTCAAGGGGCTAGCGGGCTCTCCTACAATGAGCAGTTCTTC. Translation gives CASSQGASGLSYNEQFF.

Details on this clone: This sample includes further DNA sequences coding for the same CDR3. This sequence joins TRBV27 and TRBJ1-5; TRBD1 is a possible D gene (5 bases). Looked up from germline, CDR1 is MNHEY and CDR2 is SMNVEV (reference sequence). The V and J ends lost 2 bases and 4 bases respectively, with 6 bases between them. CDR3 length: 13 amino acids. CDR3 residues: CASSLRGNQPQHF. Here the CDR3 DNA reads TGTGCCAGCAGTTTACGGGGGAATCAGCCCCAGCATTTT.

V and J are TRBV7-9 and TRBJ2-7; 10 bases are shared with TRBD2. CDR1 and CDR2 (germline): SEHNR, FQNEAQ (reference sequence). The V and J ends lost 4 bases and 2 bases, in that order; junction bases with no gene match: 5. The CDR3 extends over 15 amino acids. The CDR3 DNA reads as TGTGCCAGCAGCTACTCCGGGACTAGCGCCTACGAGCAGTACTTC. Translating it yields CASSYSGTSAYEQYF.

This clone was recorded once. This rearrangement joins TRBV19 to TRBJ1-2; TRBD1 is a possible D gene (6 bases). The germline V gene encodes CDR1 LNHDA and CDR2 SQIVND (reference sequence). The CDR3 extends over 18 amino acids. The ends were cut back, 3 bases at V and 1 base at J, with 21 bases in the middle. CDR3 nucleotides: TGTGCCAGTAGTATGATTTGGAGACGCTCAGGGGATAACTATGGCTACACCTTC. It yields the protein CASSMIWRRSGDNYGYTF.